This TCR beta chain was identified in a study of blood T cells in healthy people across ages. The use of a sample-barcoded 5' primer and a J-beta primer mix characterized a second PCR of roughly 6 to 12 cycles. A template-switch adaptor with 12 random nucleotides tagged each cDNA molecule. TCRdb passed the 5' RACE reads through MiXCR, listing each CDR3 protein once. The sample contains about 670,000 distinct CDR3 sequences, around 52% of which appear only once. This clonotype was recorded at least ten times. CDR3 length: 16 amino acids. Between the trimmed V and J ends, which lost 6 bases and 0 bases, there was a span of 15 bases.

This sequence originates from a woman of 80 years or more in good health. Sequences were obtained from blood. The V call is TRBV12-3 or TRBV12-4, the J call TRBJ2-4; tentative D call: TRBD2 (5 bases). The CDR3 reads CASSTGWGVAKNIQYF. The CDR3 DNA reads TGTGCCAGCAGCACTGGGTGGGGAGTAGCCAAAAACATTCAGTACTTC.